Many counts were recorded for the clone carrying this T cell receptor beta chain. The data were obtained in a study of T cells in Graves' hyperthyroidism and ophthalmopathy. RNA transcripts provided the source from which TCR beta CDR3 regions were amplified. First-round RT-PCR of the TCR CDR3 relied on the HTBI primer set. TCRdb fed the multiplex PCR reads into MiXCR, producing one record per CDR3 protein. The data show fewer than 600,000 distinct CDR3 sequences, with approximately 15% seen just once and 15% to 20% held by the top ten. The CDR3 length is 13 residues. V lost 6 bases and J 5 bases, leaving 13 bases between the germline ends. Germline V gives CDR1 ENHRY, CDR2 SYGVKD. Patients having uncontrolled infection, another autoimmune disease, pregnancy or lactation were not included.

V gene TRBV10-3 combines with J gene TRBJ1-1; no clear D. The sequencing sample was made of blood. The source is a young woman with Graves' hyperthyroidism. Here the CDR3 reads CAIREVVGTEAFF. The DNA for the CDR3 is TGTGCCATCAGGGAAGTAGTGGGGACTGAAGCTTTCTTT.